This T cell receptor beta chain was identified in a study of shared clonotypes between healthy human individuals. On the study more broadly: Researchers assigned three CD4 naive, three CD4 memory, two CD8 naive and one CD8 memory plate to each donor.

Naive CD8 isolation took CD45RO-negative cells positively selected for CCR7 and excluded terminally differentiated effector memory CD45RA+ cells. Donors were healthy HIV-negative adults without recently reported acute infections or vaccinations. TCRdb's table, derived via immunoSEQ multiplex PCR, lists solely in-frame clones and lacks some. The sample shows about 1,900,000 clones, approximately 95% of them seen only once. Unmatched junction bases numbered 8, after V lost 6 bases and J lost 3 bases. The CDR3 has 15 residues. Looked up from germline, CDR1 is SGHVS and CDR2 is FQNEAQ. The chain uses TRBV7-8 and TRBJ2-1; TRBD1 aligns across 7 bases. Sequences were obtained from naive CD8+ T cells sorted from blood. This clonotype was obtained from a young man in good health. This CDR3 reads CASSQHQGDYNEQFF. CDR3 sequence (DNA): TGTGCCAGCAGTCAACACCAGGGGGACTACAATGAGCAGTTCTTC.